This TCR beta chain was retrieved from a study of T cell repertoires in cytomegalovirus infection (dated by TCRdb to the late 2010s). For the wider study: Peptide stimulations targeted recently identified HLA-C-restricted CMV epitopes, whose presentation resists viral immunomodulation, together with well-studied HLA-B-restricted epitopes. Donor HLA type was relevant to the analysis, because carriage of CMV infection together with the matching HLA type was indicated by public TCR beta signatures.

What the authors observed across the whole study: The ex vivo response was dominated by HLA-C-restricted CMV-specific TCR beta clonotypes, which also provided the single most frequent clonotype in two of eight donors. Cumulative frequency of public TCR beta family members discriminated carriers of CMV infection plus the relevant HLA type in this cohort and an independent approximately 370-donor cohort.

The CDR1 and CDR2 encoded by the germline V gene are SNHLY and FYNNEI. From cysteine to phenylalanine, the CDR3 is 13 amino acids long. Of all the DNA, just the CDR3 is kept, 39 bases in frame from base 1. The V end loses 7 bases and the J end loses 2 bases, and a stretch of 9 bases separates them. As regards this clonotype: The antigen it binds to is not known. No per-base quality is available; no much larger clone lies one base away.

The sequencer was an Illumina HiSeq 1500. TCRdb itself trimmed the public reads at Q25 with fastp, ran MiXCR and retained productive beta chains. Duplicate CDR3 protein sequences are folded into a single record with the most common DNA and genes. For this sample there are fewer than 850,000 distinct CDR3 sequences; almost 30% appear just once. The ten largest clones capture under 15% of the sample. This specimen's treatment or condition label, per the study, means: in vitro stimulation with specific CMV peptide epitopes to enrich CMV-specific T cells. Sample: cultured CD8+ T cells from PBMCs, taken from culture after CMV antigen stimulation. This receptor was identified in a human donor in good health (CMV status not recorded). Some clones in this sample may be carry-over from other donors' samples. The chain joins TRBV2 to TRBJ2-1, with the D gene not clear enough to name. The CDR3 reads as follows: CASKSKPYNEQFF. The DNA sequence is TGTGCCAGCAAAAGCAAGCCCTACAATGAGCAGTTCTTC.